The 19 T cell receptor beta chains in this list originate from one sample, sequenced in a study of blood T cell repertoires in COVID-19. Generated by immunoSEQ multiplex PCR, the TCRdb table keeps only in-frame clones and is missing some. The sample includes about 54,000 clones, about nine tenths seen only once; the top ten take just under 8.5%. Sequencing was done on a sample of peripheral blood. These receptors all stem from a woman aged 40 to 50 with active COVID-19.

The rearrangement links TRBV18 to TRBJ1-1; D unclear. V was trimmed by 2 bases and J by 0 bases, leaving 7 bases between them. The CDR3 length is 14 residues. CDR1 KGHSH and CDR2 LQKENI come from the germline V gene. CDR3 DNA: TGTGCCAGCTCACCAGCGGAAATGAACACTGAAGCTTTCTTT. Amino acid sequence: CASSPAEMNTEAFF.

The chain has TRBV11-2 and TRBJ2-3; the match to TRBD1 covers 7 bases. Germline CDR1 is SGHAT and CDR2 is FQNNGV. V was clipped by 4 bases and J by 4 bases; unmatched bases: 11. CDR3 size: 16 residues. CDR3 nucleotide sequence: TGTGCCAGCAGCTCTAGGCAGGGGGTAGTCGCAGATACGCAGTATTTT. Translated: CASSSRQGVVADTQYF.

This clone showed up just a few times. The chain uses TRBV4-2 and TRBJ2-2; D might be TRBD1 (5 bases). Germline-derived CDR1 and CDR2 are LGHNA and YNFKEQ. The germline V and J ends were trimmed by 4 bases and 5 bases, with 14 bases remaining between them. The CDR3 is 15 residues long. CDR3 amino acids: CASSRSDSSTGELFF. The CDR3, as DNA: TGTGCCAGCAGCCGGAGTGACAGCTCGACCGGGGAGCTGTTTTTT.

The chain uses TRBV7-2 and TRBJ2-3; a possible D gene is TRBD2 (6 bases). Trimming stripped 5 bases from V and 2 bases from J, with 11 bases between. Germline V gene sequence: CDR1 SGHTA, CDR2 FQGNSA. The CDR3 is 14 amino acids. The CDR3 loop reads CASSGRTITDTQYF. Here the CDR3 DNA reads TGTGCCAGCAGCGGCCGGACTATCACAGATACGCAGTATTTT.

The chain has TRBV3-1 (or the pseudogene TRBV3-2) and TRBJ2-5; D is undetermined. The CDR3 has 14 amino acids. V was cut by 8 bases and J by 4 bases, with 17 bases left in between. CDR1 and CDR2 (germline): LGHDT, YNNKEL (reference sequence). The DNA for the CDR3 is TGTGCCAGCGGCCGGCCGTCCAGTGGAGAGACCCAGTACTTC. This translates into CASGRPSSGETQYF.

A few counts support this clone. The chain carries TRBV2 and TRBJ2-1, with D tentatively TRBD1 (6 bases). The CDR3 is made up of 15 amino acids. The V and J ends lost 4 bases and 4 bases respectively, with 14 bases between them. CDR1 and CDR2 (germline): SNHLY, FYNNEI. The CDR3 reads CASSGQGPTYNEQFF. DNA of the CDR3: TGTGCCAGCAGTGGGCAGGGGCCTACGTACAATGAGCAGTTCTTC.

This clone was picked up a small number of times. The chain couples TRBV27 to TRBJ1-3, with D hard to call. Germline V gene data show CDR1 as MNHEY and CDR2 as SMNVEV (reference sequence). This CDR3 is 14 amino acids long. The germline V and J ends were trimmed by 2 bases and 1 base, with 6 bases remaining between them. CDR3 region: CASSLRGSGNTIYF. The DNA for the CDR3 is TGTGCCAGCAGTTTACGAGGTTCTGGAAACACCATATATTTT.

CDR3 protein: CASSVTALAGGTDTQYF. Here the CDR3 DNA reads TGTGCCAGCAGCGTAACCGCCCTAGCGGGGGGCACAGATACGCAGTATTTT. This chain connects TRBV7-9 to TRBJ2-3; 10 nucleotides line up with TRBD2. The CDR3 covers 17 residues. V was pared by 5 bases and J by 1 base, with 9 bases of the junction left unmatched. Germline lookup yields CDR1 SEHNR and CDR2 FQNEAQ (reference sequence).

The CDR3 nucleotides are TGCGCCAGCAGCCAGGGACTAACGGTAATCTATGGCTACACCTTC. Protein sequence: CASSQGLTVIYGYTF. The V gene is TRBV4-3, the J gene TRBJ1-2; D is perhaps TRBD1 (5 bases). The CDR3 totals 15 residues. V lost 3 bases, J lost 4 bases, and 15 bases lay in between. From germline, CDR1 is LGHNA and CDR2 YSLEER.

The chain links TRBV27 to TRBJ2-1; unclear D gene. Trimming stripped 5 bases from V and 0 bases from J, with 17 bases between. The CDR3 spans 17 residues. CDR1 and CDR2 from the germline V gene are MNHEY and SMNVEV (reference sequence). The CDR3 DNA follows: TGTGCCAGCAGTCGTTTCGAAACCGAGAGCTCCTACAATGAGCAGTTCTTC. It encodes CASSRFETESSYNEQFF.

In DNA form, the CDR3 reads TGTGCCAGTATAGGCAGGGTGGGCACTGAAGCTTTCTTT. This sequence encodes CASIGRVGTEAFF. V is TRBV19 and J is TRBJ1-1, with TRBD1 as a possible D gene (5 bases). Germline CDR1 and CDR2: LNHDA and SQIVND (reference sequence). CDR3 size: 13 residues. With 7 bases removed from V and 4 bases from J, the gap between germline ends came to 13 bases.

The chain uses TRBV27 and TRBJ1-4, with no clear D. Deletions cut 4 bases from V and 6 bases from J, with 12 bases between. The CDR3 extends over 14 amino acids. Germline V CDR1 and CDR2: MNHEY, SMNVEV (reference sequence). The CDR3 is CASSSNYQDEKLFF. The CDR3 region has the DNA TGTGCCAGCAGTTCGAATTACCAGGATGAAAAACTGTTTTTT.

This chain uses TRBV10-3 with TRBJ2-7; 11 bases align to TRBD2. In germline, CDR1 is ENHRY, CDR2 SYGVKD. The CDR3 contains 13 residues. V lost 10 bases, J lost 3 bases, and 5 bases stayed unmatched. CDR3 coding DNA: TGTGCCACCCTTACTAGCGGGGGCTACGAGCAGTACTTC. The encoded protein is CATLTSGGYEQYF.

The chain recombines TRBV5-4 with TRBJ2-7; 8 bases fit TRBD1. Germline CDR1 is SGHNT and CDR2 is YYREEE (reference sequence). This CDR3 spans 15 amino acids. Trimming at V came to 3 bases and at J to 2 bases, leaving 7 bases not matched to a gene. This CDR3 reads CASSSWRQGTYEQYF. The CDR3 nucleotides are TGTGCCAGCAGCTCGTGGAGACAGGGGACCTACGAGCAGTACTTC.

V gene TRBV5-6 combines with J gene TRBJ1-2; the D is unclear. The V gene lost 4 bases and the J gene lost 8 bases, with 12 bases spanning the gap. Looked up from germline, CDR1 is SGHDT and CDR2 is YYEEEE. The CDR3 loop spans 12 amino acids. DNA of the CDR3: TGTGCCAGCAGCCTGGACGTCAGGGGCTACACCTTC. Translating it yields CASSLDVRGYTF.

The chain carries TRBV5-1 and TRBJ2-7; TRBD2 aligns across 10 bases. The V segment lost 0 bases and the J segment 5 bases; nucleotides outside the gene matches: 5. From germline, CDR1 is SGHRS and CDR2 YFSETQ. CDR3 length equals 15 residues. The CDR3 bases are TGCGCCAGCAGCTTGGTGATGGGGACTAGCGACGAGCAGTACTTC. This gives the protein CASSLVMGTSDEQYF.

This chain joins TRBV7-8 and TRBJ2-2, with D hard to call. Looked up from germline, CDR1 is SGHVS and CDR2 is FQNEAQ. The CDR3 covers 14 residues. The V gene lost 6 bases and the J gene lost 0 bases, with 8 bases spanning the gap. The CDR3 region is CASRSTTNTGELFF. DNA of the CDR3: TGTGCCAGCAGGTCAACTACGAACACCGGGGAGCTGTTTTTT.

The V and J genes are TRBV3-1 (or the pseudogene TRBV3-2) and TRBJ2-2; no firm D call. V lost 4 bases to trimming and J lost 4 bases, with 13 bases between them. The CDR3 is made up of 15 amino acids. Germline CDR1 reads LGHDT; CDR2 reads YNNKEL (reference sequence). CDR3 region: CASSPSAWSTGELFF. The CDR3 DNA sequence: TGTGCCAGCAGCCCAAGCGCGTGGTCCACCGGGGAGCTGTTTTTT.

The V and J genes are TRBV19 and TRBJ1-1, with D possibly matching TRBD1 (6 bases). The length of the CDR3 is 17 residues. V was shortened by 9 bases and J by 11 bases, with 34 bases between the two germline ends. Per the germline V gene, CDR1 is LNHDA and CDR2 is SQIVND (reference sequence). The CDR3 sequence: CASHPQGGQLGVRVAFF. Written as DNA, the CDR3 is TGTGCCAGCCATCCCCAAGGGGGACAACTAGGGGTCCGGGTGGCTTTCTTT. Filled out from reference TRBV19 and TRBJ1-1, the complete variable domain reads DGGITQSPKYLFRKEGQNVTLSCEQNLNHDAMYWYRQDPGQGLRLIYYSQIVNDFQKGDIAEGYSVSREKKESFPLTVTSAQKNPTAFYLCASHPQGGQLGVRVAFFGQGTRLTVV.